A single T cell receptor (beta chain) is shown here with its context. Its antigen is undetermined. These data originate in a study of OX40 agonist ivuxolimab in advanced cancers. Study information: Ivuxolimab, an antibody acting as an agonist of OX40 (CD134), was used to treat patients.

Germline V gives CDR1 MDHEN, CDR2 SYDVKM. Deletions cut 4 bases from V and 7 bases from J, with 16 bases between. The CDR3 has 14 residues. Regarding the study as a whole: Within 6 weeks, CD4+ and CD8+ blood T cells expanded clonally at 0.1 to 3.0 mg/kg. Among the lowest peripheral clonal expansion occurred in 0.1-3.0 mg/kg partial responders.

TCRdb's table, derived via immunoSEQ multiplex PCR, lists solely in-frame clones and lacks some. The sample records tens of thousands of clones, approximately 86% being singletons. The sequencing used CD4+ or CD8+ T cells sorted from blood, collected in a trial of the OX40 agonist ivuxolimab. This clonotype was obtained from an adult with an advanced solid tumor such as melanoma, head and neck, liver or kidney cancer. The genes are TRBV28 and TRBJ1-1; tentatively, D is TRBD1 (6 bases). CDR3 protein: CASSSYRERSEAFF. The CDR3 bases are TGTGCCAGCAGTTCATACAGGGAGAGGAGTGAAGCTTTCTTT. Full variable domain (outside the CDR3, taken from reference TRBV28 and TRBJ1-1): DVKVTQSSRYLVKRTGEKVFLECVQDMDHENMFWYRQDPGLGLRLIYFSYDVKMKEKGDIPEGYSVSREKKERFSLILESASTNQTSMYLCASSSYRERSEAFFGQGTRLTVV.